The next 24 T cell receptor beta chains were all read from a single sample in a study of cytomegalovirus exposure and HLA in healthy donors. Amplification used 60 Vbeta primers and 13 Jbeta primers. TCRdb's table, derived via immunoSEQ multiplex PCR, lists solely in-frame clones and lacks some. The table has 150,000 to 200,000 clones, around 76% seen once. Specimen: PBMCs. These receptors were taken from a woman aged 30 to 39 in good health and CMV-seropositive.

The CDR3 DNA follows: TGTGCCAGCAGCCCCCCACGACTAGCGGTGCATAGTGAGCAGTTCTTC. Residues: CASSPPRLAVHSEQFF. The chain combines TRBV7-8 with TRBJ2-1; 9 positions match TRBD2. Germline-derived CDR1 and CDR2 are SGHVS and FQNEAQ. The ends lost 5 bases at V and 9 bases at J; junction bases unmatched: 14. The CDR3 runs to 16 residues.

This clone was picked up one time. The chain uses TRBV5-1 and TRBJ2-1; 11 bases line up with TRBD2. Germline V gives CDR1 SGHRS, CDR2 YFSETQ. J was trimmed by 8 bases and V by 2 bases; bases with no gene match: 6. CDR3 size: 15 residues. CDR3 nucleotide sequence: TGCGCCAGCAGCTTTAGCGGGAGGGCCTTCGATGAGCAGTTCTTC. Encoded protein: CASSFSGRAFDEQFF.

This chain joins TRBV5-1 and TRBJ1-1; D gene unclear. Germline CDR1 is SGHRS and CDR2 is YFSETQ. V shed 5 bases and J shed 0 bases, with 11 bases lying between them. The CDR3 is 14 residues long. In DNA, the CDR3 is TGCGCCAGCAGTACAGCACCGATGAACACTGAAGCTTTCTTT. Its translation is CASSTAPMNTEAFF. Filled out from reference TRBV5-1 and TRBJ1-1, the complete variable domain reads KAGVTQTPRYLIKTRGQQVTLSCSPISGHRSVSWYQQTPGQGLQFLFEYFSETQRNKGNFPGRFSGRQFSNSRSEMNVSTLELGDSALYLCASSTAPMNTEAFFGQGTRLTVV.

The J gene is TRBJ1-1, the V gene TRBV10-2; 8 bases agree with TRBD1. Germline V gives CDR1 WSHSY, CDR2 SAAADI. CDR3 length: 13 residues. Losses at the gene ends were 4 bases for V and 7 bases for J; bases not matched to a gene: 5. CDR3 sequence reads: CASSVTGEGEAFF. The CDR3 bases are TGCGCCAGCAGTGTGACAGGGGAGGGTGAAGCTTTCTTT.

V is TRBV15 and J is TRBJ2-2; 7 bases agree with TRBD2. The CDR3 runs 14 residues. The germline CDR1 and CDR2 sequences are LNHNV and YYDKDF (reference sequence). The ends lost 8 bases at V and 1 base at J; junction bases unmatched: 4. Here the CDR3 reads CATSLAENTGELFF. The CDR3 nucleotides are TGTGCCACCTCGCTAGCGGAGAACACCGGGGAGCTGTTTTTT.

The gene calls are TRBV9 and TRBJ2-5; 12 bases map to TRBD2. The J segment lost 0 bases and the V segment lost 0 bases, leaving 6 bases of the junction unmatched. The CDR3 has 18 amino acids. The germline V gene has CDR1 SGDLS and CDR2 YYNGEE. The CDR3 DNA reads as TGTGCCAGCAGCGTAGGGGCGCTAGCGGGAGGGTACCAAGAGACCCAGTACTTC. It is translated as CASSVGALAGGYQETQYF.

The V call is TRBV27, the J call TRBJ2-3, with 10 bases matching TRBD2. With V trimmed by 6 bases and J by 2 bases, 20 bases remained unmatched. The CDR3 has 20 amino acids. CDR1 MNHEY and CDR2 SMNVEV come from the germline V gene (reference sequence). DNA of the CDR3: TGTGCCAGCAGGGTTGGATGGGGTCTAGCGGGAGTCGACCTCACAGATACGCAGTATTTT. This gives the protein CASRVGWGLAGVDLTDTQYF.

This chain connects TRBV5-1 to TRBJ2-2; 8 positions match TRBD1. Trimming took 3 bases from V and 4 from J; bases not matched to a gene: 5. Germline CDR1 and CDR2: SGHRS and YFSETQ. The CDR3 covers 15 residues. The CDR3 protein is CASSSRQGTTGELFF. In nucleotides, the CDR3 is TGCGCCAGCAGCTCACGACAGGGGACCACCGGGGAGCTGTTTTTT.

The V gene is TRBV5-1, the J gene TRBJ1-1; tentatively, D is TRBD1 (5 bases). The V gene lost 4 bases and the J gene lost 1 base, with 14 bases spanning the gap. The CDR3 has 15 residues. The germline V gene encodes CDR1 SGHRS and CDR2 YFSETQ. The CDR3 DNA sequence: TGCGCCAGCAGCCGCGGGGACGGATGGAACACTGAAGCTTTCTTT. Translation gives CASSRGDGWNTEAFF.

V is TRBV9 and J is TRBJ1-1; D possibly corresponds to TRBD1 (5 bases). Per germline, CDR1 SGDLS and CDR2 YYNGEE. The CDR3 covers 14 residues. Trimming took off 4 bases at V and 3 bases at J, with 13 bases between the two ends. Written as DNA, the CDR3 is TGTGCCAGCAGCCGCCGGGGGACGGACACTGAAGCTTTCTTT. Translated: CASSRRGTDTEAFF.

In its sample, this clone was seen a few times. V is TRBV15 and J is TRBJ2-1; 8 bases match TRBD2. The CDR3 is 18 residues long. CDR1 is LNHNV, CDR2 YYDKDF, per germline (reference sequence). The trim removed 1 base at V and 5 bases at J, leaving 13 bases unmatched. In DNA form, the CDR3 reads TGTGCCACCAGCAGAGGAAGAGGGAGGACTAGCTACCACAATGAGCAGTTCTTC. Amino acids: CATSRGRGRTSYHNEQFF.

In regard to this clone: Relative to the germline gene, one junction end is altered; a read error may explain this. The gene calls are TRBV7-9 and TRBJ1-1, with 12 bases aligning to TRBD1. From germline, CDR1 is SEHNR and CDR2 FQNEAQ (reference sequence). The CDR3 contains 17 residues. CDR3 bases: TGTTCCAGCAGCCGTGTGTTAGGGACAGGGGGCTTAACTGAAGCTTTCTTT. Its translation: CSSSRVLGTGGLTEAFF.

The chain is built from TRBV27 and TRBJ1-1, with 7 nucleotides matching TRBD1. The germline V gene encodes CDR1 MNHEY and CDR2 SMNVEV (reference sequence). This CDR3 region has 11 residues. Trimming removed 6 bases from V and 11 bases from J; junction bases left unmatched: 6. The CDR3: CASRTTGRAFF. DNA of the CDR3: TGTGCCAGCAGGACGACAGGGCGGGCTTTCTTT.

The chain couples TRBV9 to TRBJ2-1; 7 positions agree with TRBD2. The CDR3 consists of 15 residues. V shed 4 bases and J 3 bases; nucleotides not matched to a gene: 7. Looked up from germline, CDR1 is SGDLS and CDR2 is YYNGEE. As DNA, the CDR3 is TGTGCCAGCAGCCCTTGGGGGGGAGACTACAATGAGCAGTTCTTC. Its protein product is CASSPWGGDYNEQFF.

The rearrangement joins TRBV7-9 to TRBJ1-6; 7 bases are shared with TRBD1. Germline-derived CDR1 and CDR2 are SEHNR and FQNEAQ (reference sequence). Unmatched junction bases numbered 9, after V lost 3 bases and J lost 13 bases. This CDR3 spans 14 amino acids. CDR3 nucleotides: TGTGCCAGCAGCTTCACAGGGGACGGGTCGCCCCTCCACTTT. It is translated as CASSFTGDGSPLHF. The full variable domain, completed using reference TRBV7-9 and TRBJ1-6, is DTGVSQNPRHKITKRGQNVTFRCDPISEHNRLYWYRQTLGQGPEFLTYFQNEAQLEKSRLLSDRFSAERPKGSFSTLEIQRTEQGDSAMYLCASSFTGDGSPLHFGNGTRLTVT.

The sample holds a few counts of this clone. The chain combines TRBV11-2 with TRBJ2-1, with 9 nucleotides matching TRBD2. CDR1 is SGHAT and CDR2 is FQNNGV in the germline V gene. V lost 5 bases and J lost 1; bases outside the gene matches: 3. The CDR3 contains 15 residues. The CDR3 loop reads CASSNSGSSYNEQFF. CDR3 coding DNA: TGTGCCAGCAGCAATAGCGGGAGTTCCTACAATGAGCAGTTCTTC.

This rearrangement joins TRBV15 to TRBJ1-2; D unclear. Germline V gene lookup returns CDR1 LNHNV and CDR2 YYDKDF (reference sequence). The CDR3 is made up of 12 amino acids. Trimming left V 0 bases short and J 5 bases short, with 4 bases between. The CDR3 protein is CATSRDIYGYTF. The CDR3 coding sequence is TGTGCCACCAGCAGAGACATTTATGGCTACACCTTC.

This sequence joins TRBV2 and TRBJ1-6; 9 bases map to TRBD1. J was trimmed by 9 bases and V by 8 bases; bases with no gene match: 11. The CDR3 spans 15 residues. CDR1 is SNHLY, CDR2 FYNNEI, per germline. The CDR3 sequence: CASVGDRATGSPLHF. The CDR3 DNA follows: TGTGCCAGCGTTGGGGACAGGGCTACGGGTTCACCCCTCCACTTT.

CDR3 bases: TGTGCCAGCTGGGCGCATTTCTCTGGAAACACCATATATTTT. This encodes CASWAHFSGNTIYF. This chain connects TRBV2 to TRBJ1-3, with no clear D. The V end lost 8 bases, the J end lost 0 bases, and 11 bases lay between the germline ends. The CDR3 is 14 amino acids. Germline V lookup: CDR1 SNHLY, CDR2 FYNNEI.

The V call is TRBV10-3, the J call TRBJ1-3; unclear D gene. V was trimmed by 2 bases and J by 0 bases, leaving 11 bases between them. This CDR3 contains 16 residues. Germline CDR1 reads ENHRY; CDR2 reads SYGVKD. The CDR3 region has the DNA TGTGCCATCAGTGAGGTTCGGTTAAGCTCTGGAAACACCATATATTTT. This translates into CAISEVRLSSGNTIYF.

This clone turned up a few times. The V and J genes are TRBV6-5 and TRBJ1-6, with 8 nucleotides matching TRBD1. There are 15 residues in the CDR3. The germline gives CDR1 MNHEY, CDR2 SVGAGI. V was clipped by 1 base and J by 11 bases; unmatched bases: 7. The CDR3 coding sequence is TGTGCCAGCAGTTACTTAACAGGGGGAAGGGCACCCCTCCACTTT. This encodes CASSYLTGGRAPLHF.

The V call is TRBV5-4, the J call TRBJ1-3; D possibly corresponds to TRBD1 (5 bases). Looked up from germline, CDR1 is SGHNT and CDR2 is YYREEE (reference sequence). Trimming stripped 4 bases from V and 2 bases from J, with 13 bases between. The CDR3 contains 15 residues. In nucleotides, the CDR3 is TGTGCCAGCAGCGCCGACAGCCGGGCTGGAAACACCATATATTTT. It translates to CASSADSRAGNTIYF.

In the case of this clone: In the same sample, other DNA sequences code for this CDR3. As DNA, the CDR3 is TGTGCCAGCAGTTTATGGAAGGGAGCCTACGAGCAGTACTTC. Protein: CASSLWKGAYEQYF. V usage is TRBV27 and J usage is TRBJ2-7, with a weak D call TRBD2 (5 bases). The CDR3 is 14 amino acids. V dropped 1 base and J dropped 2 bases, with 9 bases sitting between them. CDR1 is MNHEY, CDR2 SMNVEV, per germline (reference sequence).

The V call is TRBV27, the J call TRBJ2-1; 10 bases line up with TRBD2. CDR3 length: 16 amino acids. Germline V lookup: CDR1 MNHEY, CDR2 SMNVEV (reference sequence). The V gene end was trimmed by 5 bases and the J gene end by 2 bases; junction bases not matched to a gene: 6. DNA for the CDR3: TGTGCCAGCAGTAGATGGACTAGCGGCACCTACAATGAGCAGTTCTTC. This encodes CASSRWTSGTYNEQFF.